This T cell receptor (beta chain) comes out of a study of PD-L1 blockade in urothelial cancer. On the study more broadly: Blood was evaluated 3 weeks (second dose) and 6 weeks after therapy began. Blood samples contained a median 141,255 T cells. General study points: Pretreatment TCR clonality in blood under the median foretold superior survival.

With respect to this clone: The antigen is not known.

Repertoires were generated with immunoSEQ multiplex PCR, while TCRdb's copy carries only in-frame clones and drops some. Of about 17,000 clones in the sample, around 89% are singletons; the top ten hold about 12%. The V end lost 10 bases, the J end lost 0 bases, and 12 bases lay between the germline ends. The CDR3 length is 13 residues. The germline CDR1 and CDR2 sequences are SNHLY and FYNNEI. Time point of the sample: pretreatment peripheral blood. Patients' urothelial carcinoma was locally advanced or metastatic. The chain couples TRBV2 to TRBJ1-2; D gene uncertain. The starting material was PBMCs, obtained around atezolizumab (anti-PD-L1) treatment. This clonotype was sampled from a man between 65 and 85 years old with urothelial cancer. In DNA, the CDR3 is TGTGCCAACCTGGGAGAAACTAACTATGGCTACACCTTC. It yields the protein CANLGETNYGYTF.